Below, 9 T cell receptor beta chains from the same sample are listed, as sequenced in a study of blood T cell repertoires in COVID-19. Data came from immunoSEQ multiplex PCR; TCRdb stores just in-frame clones and leaves some out. The sample lists fewer than 150,000 clones, approximately 80% seen once, with 8.1% in the top ten. Sample: peripheral blood. These receptors originate from a woman in her 40s with acute or convalescent COVID-19.

This clone appeared a few times. The chain uses TRBV4-2 and TRBJ1-5; perhaps TRBD1 as D (5 bases). The CDR3 is made up of 14 amino acids. The germline V gene encodes CDR1 LGHNA and CDR2 YNFKEQ. The V end lost 4 bases, the J end lost 7 bases, and 14 bases lay between the germline ends. In DNA form, the CDR3 reads TGTGCCAGCAGCCCTGACGGGGGTCGACAGCCCCAGCATTTT. Translated: CASSPDGGRQPQHF.

The chain recombines TRBV27 with TRBJ1-5; D uncertain. This CDR3 spans 13 amino acids. The V gene lost 0 bases and the J gene lost 7 bases, with 7 bases spanning the gap. The V gene's germline CDR1 is MNHEY and CDR2 SMNVEV (reference sequence). CDR3 bases: TGTGCCAGCAGTTTATCTCGAAGCCAGCCCCAGCATTTT. Protein: CASSLSRSQPQHF.

The V call is TRBV30, the J call TRBJ2-5, with TRBD1 matching 8 bases. Germline V gene data show CDR1 as GTSNPN and CDR2 as SVGIG (reference sequence). With 1 base clipped from V and 5 bases from J, the junction kept 12 bases outside the gene matches. This CDR3 comprises 16 residues. The CDR3 sequence: CAWSGRTGRGGETQYF. The CDR3 bases are TGTGCCTGGAGTGGCCGGACAGGGCGGGGTGGGGAGACCCAGTACTTC.

The sample holds a few counts of this clone. The rearrangement joins TRBV9 to TRBJ2-1, with 7 bases that match TRBD1. Germline V gene lookup returns CDR1 SGDLS and CDR2 YYNGEE. The CDR3 covers 16 residues. With 3 bases clipped from V and 0 bases from J, the junction kept 6 bases outside the gene matches. The CDR3 bases are TGTGCCAGCAGCGCTGGAACAGGGGCCTCCTACAATGAGCAGTTCTTC. Protein sequence: CASSAGTGASYNEQFF.

V is TRBV12-3 or TRBV12-4 and J is TRBJ1-1; 8 nucleotides line up with TRBD1. CDR3 size: 12 residues. J lost 6 bases, V lost 6 bases, and 3 bases had no gene match. The CDR3 region is CASSPGGSEAFF. CDR3 bases: TGTGCCAGCAGCCCAGGGGGCTCTGAAGCTTTCTTT.

This chain joins TRBV7-2 and TRBJ2-7; 8 bases map to TRBD1. The CDR3 runs to 15 residues. Germline CDR1 is SGHTA and CDR2 is FQGNSA. With V trimmed by 5 bases and J by 2 bases, 8 bases remained unmatched. Here the CDR3 reads CASSNRRDRTYEQYF. CDR3 DNA sequence: TGTGCCAGCAGCAACCGCCGGGACAGGACCTACGAGCAGTACTTC.

V and J are TRBV24-1 and TRBJ2-3; no firm D call. The V gene's germline CDR1 is KGHDR and CDR2 SFDVKD. Trimming removed 3 bases at V and 3 bases at J, with 18 bases between. The CDR3 is 17 amino acids. CDR3 in DNA: TGTGCCACCAGTGATGAAATCGTCAAGAGGAATACAGATACGCAGTATTTT. Translating it yields CATSDEIVKRNTDTQYF.

The CDR3 DNA reads TGTGCCAGCAGTTTAGCCGCGGCAGACGAGCAGTACTTC. Its protein product is CASSLAAADEQYF. This chain joins TRBV12-3 or TRBV12-4 and TRBJ2-7, with D hard to call. V was clipped by 0 bases and J by 5 bases, with 8 bases between them. There are 13 residues in the CDR3.

This clone was seen only once. V gene TRBV7-3 combines with J gene TRBJ2-5; weak D call: TRBD1 (5 bases). Trimming cost V 6 bases and J 4 bases, with 18 bases left between them. Germline CDR1 reads SGHTA; CDR2 reads FQGTGA. The CDR3 sequence is 15 residues long. As DNA, the CDR3 is TGTGCCAGCAGTCCCCAGGGTGTGGGTGGAGAGACCCAGTACTTC. Translated: CASSPQGVGGETQYF.